This T cell receptor beta chain originates from a study of T cells in localized non-small cell lung cancer. Findings of the study overall: T cell clonality was highest in uninvolved adjacent lung, above tumor.

Some clones are missing from TCRdb's copy, which holds only in-frame ones; the method was immunoSEQ multiplex PCR. The repertoire holds about 41,000 clones, with 70% to 90% as singletons. In regard to this clone: Its antigen is currently unknown.

Germline lookup yields CDR1 MNHNS and CDR2 SASEGT. This CDR3 has 14 amino acids. V shed 2 bases, J shed 4 bases, and the junction held 5 bases outside the gene matches. The receptor was derived from a woman between 18 and 50 years old with stage III lung adenocarcinoma. Sequenced here: peripheral blood, sampled before any cancer treatment. J is TRBJ2-7 and V is TRBV6-1; TRBD1 matches 7 bases. As DNA, the CDR3 is TGTGCCAGCAGTGAATTTGGGACAGCTTACGAGCAGTACTTC. Encoded protein: CASSEFGTAYEQYF.